This T cell receptor beta chain was found in a study of T cells in Graves' hyperthyroidism and ophthalmopathy. The table lists this clonotype with many counts. Researchers took RNA transcripts and amplified the TCR beta CDR3 regions from them. HTBI primers were used for first-round RT-PCR of the TCR CDR3. MiXCR was run by TCRdb on the multiplex PCR reads, yielding one entry per CDR3 protein. There are roughly 510,000 distinct CDR3 sequences in the sample; about a fifth occur only once, and less than 30% lies in the top ten. The CDR3 is made up of 12 amino acids. V gave up 1 base and J gave up 2 bases, with 6 bases separating them. Germline CDR1 GTSNPN, CDR2 SVGIG (reference sequence).

The chain employs TRBV30 and TRBJ2-7; D unclear. Material: blood. The receptor comes from a man aged 18 to 30 with Graves' hyperthyroidism. CDR3 amino acids: CAWSEGPYEQYF. The CDR3 DNA reads TGTGCCTGGAGTGAGGGTCCCTACGAGCAGTACTTC.